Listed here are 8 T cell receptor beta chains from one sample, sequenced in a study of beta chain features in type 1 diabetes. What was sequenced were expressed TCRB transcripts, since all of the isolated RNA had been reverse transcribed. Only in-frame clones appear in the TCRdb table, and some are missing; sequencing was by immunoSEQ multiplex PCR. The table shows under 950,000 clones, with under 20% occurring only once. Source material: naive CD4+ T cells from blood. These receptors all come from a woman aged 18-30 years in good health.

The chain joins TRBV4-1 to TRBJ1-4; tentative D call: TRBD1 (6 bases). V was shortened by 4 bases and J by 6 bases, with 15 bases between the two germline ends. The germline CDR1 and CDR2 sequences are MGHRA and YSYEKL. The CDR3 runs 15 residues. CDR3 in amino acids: CASSLATGFDEKLFF. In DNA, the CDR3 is TGCGCCAGCAGCCTCGCAACAGGGTTTGATGAAAAACTGTTTTTT.

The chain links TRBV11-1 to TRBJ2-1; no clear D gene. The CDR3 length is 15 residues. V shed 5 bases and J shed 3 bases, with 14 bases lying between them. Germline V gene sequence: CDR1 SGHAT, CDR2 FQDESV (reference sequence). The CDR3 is CASSIRFTGYNEQFF. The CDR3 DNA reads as TGTGCCAGCAGCATAAGATTTACTGGCTACAATGAGCAGTTCTTC.

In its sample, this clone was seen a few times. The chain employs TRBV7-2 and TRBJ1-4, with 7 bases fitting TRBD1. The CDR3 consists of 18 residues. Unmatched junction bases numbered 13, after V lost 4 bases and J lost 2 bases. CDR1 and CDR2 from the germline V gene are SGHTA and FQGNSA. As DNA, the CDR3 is TGTGCCAGCAGCTCCCGCGGACAGGAATCTTGGACTAATGAAAAACTGTTTTTT. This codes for CASSSRGQESWTNEKLFF.

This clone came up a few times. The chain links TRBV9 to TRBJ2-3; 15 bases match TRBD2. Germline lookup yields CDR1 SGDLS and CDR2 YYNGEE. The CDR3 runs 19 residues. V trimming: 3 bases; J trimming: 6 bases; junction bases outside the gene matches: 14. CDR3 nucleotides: TGTGCCAGCAGCGAGCCCGTCTGGACTAGCGGGAGGGCCGTGGATACGCAGTATTTT. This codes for CASSEPVWTSGRAVDTQYF.

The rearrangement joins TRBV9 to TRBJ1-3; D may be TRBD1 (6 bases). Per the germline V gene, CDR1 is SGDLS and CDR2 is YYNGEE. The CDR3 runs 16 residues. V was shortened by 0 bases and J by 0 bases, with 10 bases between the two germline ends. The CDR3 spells CASSVEGGRSGNTIYF. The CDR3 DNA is TGTGCCAGCAGCGTAGAGGGGGGCCGCTCTGGAAACACCATATATTTT.

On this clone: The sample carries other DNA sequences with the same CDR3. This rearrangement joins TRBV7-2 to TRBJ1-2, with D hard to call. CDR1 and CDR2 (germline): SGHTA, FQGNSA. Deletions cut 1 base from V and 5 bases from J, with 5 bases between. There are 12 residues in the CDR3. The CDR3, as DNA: TGTGCCAGCAGCTTAGGCCTATATGGCTACACCTTC. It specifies CASSLGLYGYTF.

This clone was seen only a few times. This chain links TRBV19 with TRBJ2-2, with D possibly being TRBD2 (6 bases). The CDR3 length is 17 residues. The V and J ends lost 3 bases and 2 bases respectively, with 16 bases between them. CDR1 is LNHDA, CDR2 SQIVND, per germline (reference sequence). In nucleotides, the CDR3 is TGTGCCAGTAGTATCTTGAGTGGAGGGACCAACACCGGGGAGCTGTTTTTT. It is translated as CASSILSGGTNTGELFF.

The CDR3 coding sequence is TGTGCCAGCAGTTTATCAGTCGGGGCGGACAAGTCTTTAAAGCAGTACTTC. Translating gives CASSLSVGADKSLKQYF. The chain carries TRBV27 and TRBJ2-7, with D perhaps TRBD1 or TRBD2 (5 bases each). Looked up from germline, CDR1 is MNHEY and CDR2 is SMNVEV (reference sequence). The V end was cut by 0 bases, the J end by 8 bases, with 23 bases between. The CDR3 has 17 residues.